Each of the 30 T cell receptor beta chains below was sequenced from the same sample in a study of metastatic and nonmetastatic thyroid tumors. Nobody among the patients had been given any treatment before thyroid surgery. TCRdb ran MiXCR on the PCR reads. The sample records about 6,700 clones, roughly 30% being singletons. Sequencing input: adjacent normal tissue. The receptors come from a female donor with papillary thyroid cancer or a benign thyroid nodule (not recorded which). Some clones in this sample may be carry-over from other donors' samples.

This chain uses TRBV24-1 with TRBJ2-2; D not certain. The CDR3 length is 11 residues. The V gene's germline CDR1 is KGHDR and CDR2 SFDVKD. V dropped 9 bases and J dropped 7 bases, with 8 bases sitting between them. The CDR3 DNA reads as TGTGCCACCGGTTACAGCGGGGAGCTGTTTTTT. Translating gives CATGYSGELFF.

This rearrangement joins TRBV7-2 to TRBJ2-7; D possibly corresponds to TRBD2 (6 bases). This CDR3 comprises 15 residues. Trimming left V 2 bases short and J 3 bases short, with 14 bases between. Germline values: CDR1 SGHTA, CDR2 FQGNSA. The DNA for the CDR3 is TGTGCCAGCAGCTTACATGGGGGGATCTTCTACGAGCAGTACTTC. This codes for CASSLHGGIFYEQYF.

This clone ranks as medium-sized. The genes are TRBV30 and TRBJ2-1, with 10 nucleotides matching TRBD1. The germline gives CDR1 GTSNPN, CDR2 SVGIG (reference sequence). CDR3 length: 13 amino acids. Losses at the gene ends were 3 bases for V and 6 bases for J; bases not matched to a gene: 2. The CDR3 is CAWRTGGVNEQFF. For the CDR3, the DNA is TGTGCCTGGAGGACAGGGGGCGTCAATGAGCAGTTCTTC.

This clone was seen only a few times. The gene calls are TRBV7-8 and TRBJ1-6; 9 bases are shared with TRBD1. V trimming: 5 bases; J trimming: 10 bases; junction bases outside the gene matches: 9. CDR3 length: 15 residues. CDR1 SGHVS and CDR2 FQNEAQ come from the germline V gene. The CDR3 sequence: CASSPLRDRASPLHF. CDR3 nucleotides: TGTGCCAGCAGCCCCCTCCGGGACAGGGCATCACCCCTCCACTTT.

This clone has only a few counts. J is TRBJ2-1 and V is TRBV6-1; maybe TRBD2 (6 bases). V lost 5 bases and J lost 4, with 15 bases in between. Per the germline V gene, CDR1 is MNHNS and CDR2 is SASEGT. The CDR3 has 15 residues. Here the CDR3 reads CASSCGGGRYNEQFF. The CDR3 region has the DNA TGTGCCAGCAGTTGTGGTGGAGGGAGGTACAATGAGCAGTTCTTC.

V gene TRBV5-1 combines with J gene TRBJ2-7; possibly TRBD1 or TRBD2 for D (5 bases each). The CDR3 extends over 17 amino acids. Germline V gives CDR1 SGHRS, CDR2 YFSETQ. Trimming took 0 bases from V and 0 from J, leaving 16 bases between them. CDR3 in DNA: TGCGCCAGCAGCTTGGGTTTTTTCGGGGCCAGCTCCTACGAGCAGTACTTC. Translating it yields CASSLGFFGASSYEQYF.

This clone was recorded a few times. The chain joins TRBV24-1 to TRBJ1-2, with D uncertain. The V end lost 3 bases, the J end lost 4 bases, and 14 bases lay between the germline ends. The CDR3 length is 15 residues. CDR1 KGHDR and CDR2 SFDVKD come from the germline V gene. The CDR3: CATSDGRAGVYGYTF. The CDR3 DNA is TGTGCCACCAGTGATGGGAGGGCCGGAGTCTATGGCTACACCTTC.

This clone was seen only once. The chain employs TRBV20-1 and TRBJ2-7; no clear D. The V end was cut by 4 bases, the J end by 0 bases, with 16 bases between. This CDR3 comprises 15 residues. Germline CDR1 is DFQATT and CDR2 is SNEGSKA (reference sequence). CDR3 sequence reads: CSAKGILGDSYEQYF. The CDR3 DNA reads TGCAGTGCTAAAGGGATTTTAGGAGACTCCTACGAGCAGTACTTC.

By its share, this clone is large. The chain couples TRBV6-1 to TRBJ2-1; 7 positions agree with TRBD1. Trimming took 5 bases from V and 4 from J; bases not matched to a gene: 5. The CDR3 has 14 amino acids. Per the germline V gene, CDR1 is MNHNS and CDR2 is SASEGT. CDR3 loop: CASSTGTAYNEQFF. The CDR3 DNA follows: TGTGCCAGCAGTACCGGGACAGCTTACAATGAGCAGTTCTTC.

This clone was observed once. The chain carries TRBV7-2 and TRBJ2-2, with 9 nucleotides matching TRBD2. In germline, CDR1 is SGHTA, CDR2 FQGNSA. The length of the CDR3 is 18 residues. With V trimmed by 5 bases and J by 6 bases, 16 bases remained unmatched. CDR3 protein: CASSLRAGGPVVSGELFF. DNA of the CDR3: TGTGCCAGCAGCCTTAGGGCGGGAGGGCCCGTAGTGTCCGGGGAGCTGTTTTTT.

The rearrangement uses TRBV28 and TRBJ2-1; 13 nucleotides match TRBD2. The CDR3 consists of 18 residues. Germline V lookup: CDR1 MDHEN, CDR2 SYDVKM. J lost 7 bases, V lost 4 bases, and 13 bases had no gene match. The CDR3 sequence is CASSSWTSGSSLRNEQFF. For the CDR3, the DNA is TGTGCCAGCAGTTCCTGGACTAGCGGGAGTTCCCTAAGGAATGAGCAGTTCTTC.

The chain is built from TRBV6-1 and TRBJ2-3; D is perhaps TRBD2 (5 bases). Looked up from germline, CDR1 is MNHNS and CDR2 is SASEGT. This CDR3 has 13 residues. The V gene lost 10 bases and the J gene lost 1 base, with 12 bases spanning the gap. The CDR3 here is CATKVGGTDTQYF. The CDR3 DNA reads TGTGCCACTAAGGTCGGGGGCACAGATACGCAGTATTTT.

The rearrangement uses TRBV14 and TRBJ1-5, with TRBD1 identical over 9 bases. CDR3 length equals 21 residues. With 1 base clipped from V and 0 bases from J, the junction kept 16 bases outside the gene matches. The germline V gene encodes CDR1 SGHDN and CDR2 FVKESK. CDR3 coding DNA: TGTGCCAGCAGCCAAGTTGTTAATTTTGGTCACAGGGGGCCTAGCAATCAGCCCCAGCATTTT. Amino acids: CASSQVVNFGHRGPSNQPQHF.

A few counts support this clone. This chain links TRBV7-2 with TRBJ2-7; the match to TRBD1 covers 7 bases. Per germline, CDR1 SGHTA and CDR2 FQGNSA. The CDR3 is 15 residues long. The ends lost 3 bases at V and 0 bases at J; junction bases unmatched: 5. This CDR3 is CASSFRDSLSYEQYF. The DNA for the CDR3 is TGTGCCAGCAGCTTCCGGGACAGCCTCTCCTACGAGCAGTACTTC.

The rearrangement uses TRBV2 and TRBJ1-1; maybe TRBD1 (6 bases). V lost 0 bases and J 0 bases, leaving 8 bases between the germline ends. CDR3 length equals 15 residues. Germline V CDR1 and CDR2: SNHLY, FYNNEI. The CDR3 loop reads CASSEAQGLNTEAFF. The DNA for the CDR3 is TGTGCCAGCAGTGAAGCGCAGGGGTTGAACACTGAAGCTTTCTTT.

This clone was observed many times. This chain links TRBV2 with TRBJ2-7; 11 bases align to TRBD2. Germline V gene sequence: CDR1 SNHLY, CDR2 FYNNEI. The CDR3 is 16 residues long. V was pared by 1 base and J by 2 bases, with 4 bases of the junction left unmatched. Here the CDR3 DNA reads TGTGCCAGCAGTGAAGGGGCTAGCGGGGGGCCCTACGAGCAGTACTTC. This gives the protein CASSEGASGGPYEQYF.

This clone is classed as large. Other DNA sequences in this sample translate to the same CDR3. The gene calls are TRBV2 and TRBJ2-3, with D perhaps matching TRBD1 (5 bases). V lost 6 bases, J lost 3 bases, and 7 bases lay in between. This CDR3 has 12 amino acids. Germline lookup yields CDR1 SNHLY and CDR2 FYNNEI. CDR3 coding DNA: TGTGCCAGCAGCTCAGGGACAGATACGCAGTATTTT. The encoded protein is CASSSGTDTQYF. Supplemented by reference TRBV2 and TRBJ2-3, the full variable domain reads EPEVTQTPSHQVTQMGQEVILRCVPISNHLYFYWYRQILGQKVEFLVSFYNNEISEKSEIFDDQFSVERPDGSNFTLKIRSTKLEDSAMYFCASSSGTDTQYFGPGTRLTVL.

The chain couples TRBV20-1 to TRBJ2-1; D remains ambiguous. CDR3 length: 13 amino acids. Germline values: CDR1 DFQATT, CDR2 SNEGSKA (reference sequence). The V end lost 4 bases, the J end lost 8 bases, and 15 bases lay between the germline ends. For the CDR3, the DNA is TGCAGTGCTACAGAAAGGGCGGCTTATGAGCAGTTCTTC. It codes for CSATERAAYEQFF.

This clone came up once. The chain couples TRBV20-1 to TRBJ2-5, with TRBD2 matching over 10 bases. J was trimmed by 5 bases and V by 3 bases; bases with no gene match: 3. CDR3 length: 13 amino acids. Germline V CDR1 and CDR2: DFQATT, SNEGSKA (reference sequence). The CDR3 DNA is TGCAGTGCTAGCCTAGCGGGAGTGGAGACCCAGTACTTC. Translation: CSASLAGVETQYF.

The V and J genes are TRBV2 and TRBJ2-5, with 11 bases fitting TRBD1. Trimming cost V 6 bases and J 4 bases; bases outside gene matches: 4. The CDR3 length is 14 residues. Germline CDR1 is SNHLY and CDR2 is FYNNEI. For the CDR3, the DNA is TGTGCCAGCAGCTCAGGACAGGGGGCAGAGACCCAGTACTTC. Protein product: CASSSGQGAETQYF.

The chain employs TRBV11-2 and TRBJ1-2; the match to TRBD1 covers 7 bases. With V trimmed by 2 bases and J by 6 bases, 9 bases remained unmatched. Germline V gene lookup returns CDR1 SGHAT and CDR2 FQNNGV. This CDR3 is built from 15 residues. The CDR3 DNA reads as TGTGCCAGCAGCTTAAACCAGGGGGTGTCGCATGGCTACACCTTC. Residues: CASSLNQGVSHGYTF.

The CDR3 region is CASSVDTGELFF. The CDR3, as DNA: TGTGCCAGCAGCGTAGACACCGGGGAGCTGTTTTTT. The chain employs TRBV9 and TRBJ2-2; D gene unclear. V was trimmed by 0 bases and J by 3 bases, leaving 0 bases between them. Germline V gene data show CDR1 as SGDLS and CDR2 as YYNGEE. The CDR3 is made up of 12 amino acids.

This clone rates as medium-sized. V is TRBV12-3 or TRBV12-4 and J is TRBJ1-5; no firm D call. The CDR3 runs to 14 residues. V lost 5 bases and J 4 bases, leaving 12 bases between the germline ends. The CDR3 DNA is TGTGCCAGCAGTCCTACCCCAAAAAATCAGCCCCAGCATTTT. It translates to CASSPTPKNQPQHF.

A note on this clone: Compared with germline, one end of the junction differs, possibly owing to a read error. J is TRBJ1-1 and V is TRBV5-5; D gene uncertain. This CDR3 is built from 13 residues. Germline lookup yields CDR1 SGHKS and CDR2 YYEKEE (reference sequence). Here the CDR3 DNA reads TGTGCCAGCAGCTTCGATTATTACACTGAGGCTTTCTTT. This encodes CASSFDYYTEAFF.

By share, this clone counts as medium-sized. The V gene is TRBV5-1, the J gene TRBJ2-7; TRBD2 is a possible D gene (7 bases). V lost 5 bases and J 3 bases, leaving 12 bases between the germline ends. CDR1 and CDR2 (germline): SGHRS, YFSETQ. This CDR3 comprises 13 residues. This CDR3 reads CASRGGAGYEQYF. CDR3 DNA sequence: TGCGCCAGCAGGGGGGGGGCCGGCTACGAGCAGTACTTC.

This clone was seen more than once but under ten times. This rearrangement joins TRBV6-5 to TRBJ1-6; no clear D gene. The CDR3 spans 14 residues. The germline V and J ends were trimmed by 0 bases and 9 bases, with 9 bases remaining between them. Per germline, CDR1 MNHEY and CDR2 SVGAGI. The CDR3 reads CASSYSGVGSPLHF. CDR3 sequence (DNA): TGTGCCAGCAGTTACTCCGGGGTGGGTTCACCCCTCCACTTT.

This clone counts as medium-sized (0.01 to 0.1%). This chain connects TRBV10-1 to TRBJ2-5; 9 nucleotides align to TRBD1. V shed 4 bases and J 3 bases; nucleotides not matched to a gene: 0. This CDR3 region has 13 residues. The germline gives CDR1 WNHNN, CDR2 SYGVQD (reference sequence). The DNA of the CDR3 is TGCGCCAGCAGTGGGACAGGGGAAGAGACCCAGTACTTC. It yields the protein CASSGTGEETQYF.

The chain is built from TRBV10-3 and TRBJ2-7, with 14 nucleotides matching TRBD2. V gave up 8 bases and J gave up 7 bases; unmatched junction bases: 7. The CDR3 contains 14 residues. Per the germline V gene, CDR1 is ENHRY and CDR2 is SYGVKD. This chain's CDR3 is CAIGGLAGEGEQYF. The CDR3 coding sequence is TGTGCCATCGGGGGACTAGCGGGGGAGGGAGAGCAGTACTTC.

CDR3 DNA: TGCGCCAGCAGTGAGACCTGGGAGGTAGCGTCCTACAATGAGCAGTTCTTC. It yields the protein CASSETWEVASYNEQFF. The V call is TRBV10-1, the J call TRBJ2-1; possibly TRBD2 for D (6 bases). CDR3 length equals 17 residues. Germline V gene lookup returns CDR1 WNHNN and CDR2 SYGVQD (reference sequence). Trimming pared 2 bases from V and 1 base from J, leaving 15 bases between.

The count of this clone is one. The V gene is TRBV7-8, the J gene TRBJ2-3; D might be TRBD2 (5 bases). V was pared by 1 base and J by 3 bases, with 8 bases between. CDR1 SGHVS and CDR2 FQNEAQ come from the germline V gene. This CDR3 comprises 14 residues. The chain's CDR3 is CASSLGWETDTQYF. CDR3 in DNA: TGTGCCAGCAGCTTAGGTTGGGAGACAGATACGCAGTATTTT.